The clone carrying this TCR beta chain was picked up many times. Its antigen is not known. Authors of the study amplified TCR beta CDR3 regions from RNA transcripts. HTBI primers drove first-round RT-PCR of the TCR CDR3. One entry per CDR3 protein, called by TCRdb with MiXCR from the multiplex PCR reads. Among about 580,000 distinct CDR3 sequences listed, approximately 15% were seen once. This entry is derived from a study of T cells in Graves' hyperthyroidism and ophthalmopathy. Germline lookup yields CDR1 LNHDA and CDR2 SQIVND (reference sequence). Trimming removed 6 bases from V and 6 bases from J, with 18 bases in between. CDR3 length: 15 residues. In patients aged 18 to 65, hyperthyroidism was newly diagnosed, with duration under 2 months. Together with thyroid ultrasound, orbital computed tomography, serum thyroxine and TRAb, clinical symptoms were used for diagnoses. Study results and caveats: The majority of expanded thyroid clonotypes above 0.001 also appeared in blood.

The sequenced material came from blood. This clonotype originated in a woman in her twenties or thirties with Graves' hyperthyroidism that later progressed to Graves' ophthalmopathy. The genes are TRBV19 and TRBJ2-1; D might be TRBD1 or TRBD2, each matching 6 bases. This CDR3 is CASSREGGGGNEQFF. In nucleotides, the CDR3 is TGTGCCAGTAGCCGGGAAGGCGGAGGGGGCAATGAGCAGTTCTTC.